The rows below give T cell receptor beta chains drawn from one sample of a study of neurological immune-mediated disorders. TCRdb recomputed calls from the 5' RACE reads with MiXCR, one row per CDR3 protein. Of fewer than 85,000 distinct CDR3 sequences in the sample, roughly 4.5% were seen once. Sequenced sample: PBMCs. The receptors stem from a woman aged 55-70 years with multiple sclerosis. Each CDR3 is given with its conserved first and last residue. Each record gives: clone size, D gene, J gene, V gene, CDR3 protein, CDR3 DNA. A D gene is named only where the DNA matches it firmly. Size values are once, few and many counts, or a class for expanded clones, and some rows have none.

clone_size: many; d_call: TRBD1; j_call: TRBJ2-7; v_call: TRBV18; cdr3_aa: CASGGGQGAYEQYF; cdr3_nt: TGTGCCAGCGGCGGGGGACAGGGGGCCTACGAGCAGTACTTC
clone_size: many; d_call: .; j_call: TRBJ1-1; v_call: TRBV3-1; cdr3_aa: CASSQARDTEAFF; cdr3_nt: TGTGCCAGCAGCCAAGCGAGGGACACTGAAGCTTTCTTT
clone_size: many; d_call: TRBD1; j_call: TRBJ2-7; v_call: TRBV12-3/TRBV12-4; cdr3_aa: CASTRDRSYEQYF; cdr3_nt: TGTGCCAGCACCCGGGACAGATCCTACGAGCAGTACTTC
clone_size: many; d_call: .; j_call: TRBJ1-4; v_call: TRBV3-1; cdr3_aa: CASSQYTTINEKLFF; cdr3_nt: TGTGCCAGCAGCCAATACACAACAATTAATGAAAAACTGTTTTTT
clone_size: many; d_call: TRBD1; j_call: TRBJ1-1; v_call: TRBV20-1; cdr3_aa: CSARDGTGVEAFF; cdr3_nt: TGCAGTGCTAGAGATGGGACAGGAGTTGAAGCTTTCTTT
clone_size: many; d_call: TRBD2; j_call: TRBJ2-1; v_call: TRBV29-1; cdr3_aa: CSVESRTSGGYYNEQFF; cdr3_nt: TGCAGCGTTGAAAGCAGGACTAGCGGGGGATACTACAATGAGCAGTTCTTC
clone_size: .; d_call: .; j_call: TRBJ1-2; v_call: TRBV27; cdr3_aa: CASSFQANYGYTF; cdr3_nt: TGTGCCAGCAGTTTTCAGGCTAACTATGGCTACACCTTC
clone_size: many; d_call: .; j_call: TRBJ2-7; v_call: TRBV3-1; cdr3_aa: CASKFSGDSYEQYF; cdr3_nt: TGTGCCAGCAAGTTTAGCGGTGACTCCTACGAGCAGTACTTC
clone_size: many; d_call: .; j_call: TRBJ1-5; v_call: TRBV12-3/TRBV12-4; cdr3_aa: CASSPGTWTEPYQPQHF; cdr3_nt: TGTGCCAGCAGTCCAGGAACTTGGACAGAGCCATATCAGCCCCAGCATTTT
clone_size: many; d_call: .; j_call: TRBJ1-1; v_call: TRBV13; cdr3_aa: CASSHPGRTEAFF; cdr3_nt: TGTGCCAGCAGCCACCCCGGACGCACTGAAGCTTTCTTT
clone_size: .; d_call: TRBD1; j_call: TRBJ2-3; v_call: TRBV6-1; cdr3_aa: CASSRTGDTDTQYF; cdr3_nt: TGTGCCAGCAGCCGGACAGGGGACACAGATACGCAGTATTTT
clone_size: many; d_call: .; j_call: TRBJ1-5; v_call: TRBV6-1; cdr3_aa: CASKFDSNQPQHF; cdr3_nt: TGTGCCAGCAAGTTTGATAGCAATCAGCCCCAGCATTTT
clone_size: many; d_call: .; j_call: TRBJ2-1; v_call: TRBV5-1; cdr3_aa: CASSLGKNEQFF; cdr3_nt: TGCGCCAGCAGCTTGGGTAAGAATGAGCAGTTCTTC
clone_size: few; d_call: TRBD1; j_call: TRBJ2-7; v_call: TRBV25-1; cdr3_aa: CATQGDGSSYEQYF; cdr3_nt: TGTGCCACCCAGGGGGACGGTAGCTCCTACGAGCAGTACTTC
clone_size: many; d_call: TRBD1; j_call: TRBJ1-1; v_call: TRBV7-2; cdr3_aa: CASREQGAITEAFF; cdr3_nt: TGTGCCAGCAGGGAACAGGGGGCGATTACTGAAGCTTTCTTT
clone_size: .; d_call: .; j_call: TRBJ1-2; v_call: TRBV9; cdr3_aa: CASSARTASNYGYTF; cdr3_nt: TGTGCCAGCAGCGCTCGGACAGCATCTAACTATGGCTACACCTTC
clone_size: few; d_call: .; j_call: TRBJ1-3; v_call: TRBV3-1; cdr3_aa: CASGELGGNTIYF; cdr3_nt: TGTGCCAGCGGAGAATTGGGGGGAAACACCATATATTTT
clone_size: many; d_call: TRBD2; j_call: TRBJ2-1; v_call: TRBV14; cdr3_aa: CASSQDLVLAGGYEQFF; cdr3_nt: TGTGCCAGCAGCCAAGATCTTGTACTAGCGGGGGGCTATGAGCAGTTCTTC
clone_size: many; d_call: TRBD2; j_call: TRBJ2-7; v_call: TRBV20-1; cdr3_aa: CSALAGGWGEQYF; cdr3_nt: TGCAGTGCTCTAGCGGGGGGTTGGGGCGAGCAGTACTTC
clone_size: many; d_call: .; j_call: TRBJ1-5; v_call: TRBV20-1; cdr3_aa: CSARRPGTGNQPQHF; cdr3_nt: TGCAGTGCTAGACGCCCCGGGACGGGGAATCAGCCCCAGCATTTT
clone_size: .; d_call: .; j_call: TRBJ1-2; v_call: TRBV9; cdr3_aa: CASSSSGTIYGYTF; cdr3_nt: TGTGCCAGCAGCTCATCCGGGACTATCTATGGCTACACCTTC
clone_size: many; d_call: TRBD2; j_call: TRBJ2-5; v_call: TRBV5-1; cdr3_aa: CASREDPGLAGETQYF; cdr3_nt: TGCGCCAGCAGGGAGGATCCGGGACTAGCGGGGGAGACCCAGTACTTC
clone_size: .; d_call: TRBD1; j_call: TRBJ1-1; v_call: TRBV6-2/TRBV6-3; cdr3_aa: CASSLNDRDTEAFF; cdr3_nt: TGTGCCAGCAGCCTAAACGACAGGGACACTGAAGCTTTCTTT
clone_size: many; d_call: .; j_call: TRBJ1-2; v_call: TRBV7-9; cdr3_aa: CASSQTTVSYGYTF; cdr3_nt: TGTGCCAGCAGCCAAACCACTGTTAGCTATGGCTACACCTTC
clone_size: many; d_call: .; j_call: TRBJ2-2; v_call: TRBV20-1; cdr3_aa: CSAPRNKGGWTGELFF; cdr3_nt: TGCAGTGCCCCGCGGAATAAAGGGGGTTGGACCGGGGAGCTGTTTTTT
clone_size: many; d_call: .; j_call: TRBJ1-2; v_call: TRBV29-1; cdr3_aa: CSVGGTNYGYTF; cdr3_nt: TGCAGTGTCGGAGGGACTAACTATGGCTACACCTTC
clone_size: many; d_call: .; j_call: TRBJ2-2; v_call: TRBV5-1; cdr3_aa: CASSLDRIDGPAGELFF; cdr3_nt: TGCGCCAGCAGCTTGGATCGGATCGACGGCCCAGCCGGGGAGCTGTTTTTT
clone_size: .; d_call: .; j_call: TRBJ1-2; v_call: TRBV6-1; cdr3_aa: CASTEWGANYGYTF; cdr3_nt: TGTGCCAGCACGGAATGGGGGGCTAACTATGGCTACACCTTC
clone_size: many; d_call: .; j_call: TRBJ2-1; v_call: TRBV15; cdr3_aa: CATSRDSGSSYNEQFF; cdr3_nt: TGTGCCACCAGCAGAGATTCAGGTAGCTCCTACAATGAGCAGTTCTTC
clone_size: few; d_call: TRBD2; j_call: TRBJ2-2; v_call: TRBV10-3; cdr3_aa: CAIRTSGATGELFF; cdr3_nt: TGTGCCATCAGGACTAGCGGGGCCACCGGGGAGCTGTTTTTT
clone_size: many; d_call: TRBD2; j_call: TRBJ2-5; v_call: TRBV29-1; cdr3_aa: CSVGGGGLQETQYF; cdr3_nt: TGCAGCGTTGGAGGCGGGGGGCTTCAAGAGACCCAGTACTTC
clone_size: many; d_call: .; j_call: TRBJ1-6; v_call: TRBV5-1; cdr3_aa: CASSLEPLSSYNSPLHF; cdr3_nt: TGCGCCAGCAGCTTGGAACCACTGAGCTCCTATAATTCACCCCTCCACTTT
clone_size: many; d_call: TRBD2; j_call: TRBJ2-3; v_call: TRBV20-1; cdr3_aa: CSARETSGYTDTQYF; cdr3_nt: TGCAGTGCTAGAGAGACTAGCGGATACACAGATACGCAGTATTTT
clone_size: many; d_call: .; j_call: TRBJ2-5; v_call: TRBV25-1; cdr3_aa: CASSEMAGTQETQYF; cdr3_nt: TGTGCCAGCAGTGAAATGGCGGGGACCCAAGAGACCCAGTACTTC
clone_size: many; d_call: TRBD2; j_call: TRBJ2-1; v_call: TRBV12-3/TRBV12-4; cdr3_aa: CASSSPGGGADEQFF; cdr3_nt: TGTGCCAGCAGCTCTCCGGGCGGGGGGGCCGATGAGCAGTTCTTC
clone_size: many; d_call: .; j_call: TRBJ1-1; v_call: TRBV14; cdr3_aa: CASSQEFWQEAFF; cdr3_nt: TGTGCCAGCAGCCAAGAGTTCTGGCAAGAAGCTTTCTTT
clone_size: .; d_call: .; j_call: TRBJ2-7; v_call: TRBV12-3/TRBV12-4; cdr3_aa: CASSVQVLSYEQYF; cdr3_nt: TGTGCCAGCAGTGTCCAGGTTCTCTCCTACGAGCAGTACTTC